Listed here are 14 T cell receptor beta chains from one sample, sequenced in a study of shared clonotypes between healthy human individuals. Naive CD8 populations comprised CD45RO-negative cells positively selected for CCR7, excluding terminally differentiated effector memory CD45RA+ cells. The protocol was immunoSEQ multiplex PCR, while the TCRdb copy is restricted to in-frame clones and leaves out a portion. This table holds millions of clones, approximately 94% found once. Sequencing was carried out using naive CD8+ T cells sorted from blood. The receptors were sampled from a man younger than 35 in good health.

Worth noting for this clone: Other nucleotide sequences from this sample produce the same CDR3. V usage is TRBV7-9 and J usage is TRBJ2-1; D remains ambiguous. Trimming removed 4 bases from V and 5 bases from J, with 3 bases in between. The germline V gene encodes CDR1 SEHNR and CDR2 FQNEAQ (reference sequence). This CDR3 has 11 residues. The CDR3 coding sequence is TGTGCCAGCAGCTCACACAATGAGCAGTTCTTC. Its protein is CASSSHNEQFF.

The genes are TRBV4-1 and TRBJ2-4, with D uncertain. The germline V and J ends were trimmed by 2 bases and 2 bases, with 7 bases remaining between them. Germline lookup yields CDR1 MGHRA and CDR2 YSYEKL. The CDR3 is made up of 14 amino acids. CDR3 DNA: TGCGCCAGCAGCCAACGAGAGCCCAAAAACATTCAGTACTTC. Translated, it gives CASSQREPKNIQYF.

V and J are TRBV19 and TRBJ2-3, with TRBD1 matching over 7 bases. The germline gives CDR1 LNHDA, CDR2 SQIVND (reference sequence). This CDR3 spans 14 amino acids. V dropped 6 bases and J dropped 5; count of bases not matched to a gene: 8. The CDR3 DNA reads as TGTGCCAGTAGCATACAGGGGTTTCAAGATACGCAGTATTTT. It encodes CASSIQGFQDTQYF.

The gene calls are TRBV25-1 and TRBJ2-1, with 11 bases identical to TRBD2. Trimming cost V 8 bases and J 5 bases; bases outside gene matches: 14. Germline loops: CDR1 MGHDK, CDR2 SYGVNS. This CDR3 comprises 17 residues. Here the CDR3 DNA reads TGTGCCAGCTCCCCTTTGTGGCAGGGACTAGCGGACAATGAGCAGTTCTTC. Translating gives CASSPLWQGLADNEQFF.

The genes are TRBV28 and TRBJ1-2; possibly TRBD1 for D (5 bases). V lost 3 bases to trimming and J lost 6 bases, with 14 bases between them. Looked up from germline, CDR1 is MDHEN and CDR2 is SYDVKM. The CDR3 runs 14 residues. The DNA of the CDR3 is TGTGCCAGCAGTTTCCGGGGCAGGCAGAATGGCTACACCTTC. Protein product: CASSFRGRQNGYTF.

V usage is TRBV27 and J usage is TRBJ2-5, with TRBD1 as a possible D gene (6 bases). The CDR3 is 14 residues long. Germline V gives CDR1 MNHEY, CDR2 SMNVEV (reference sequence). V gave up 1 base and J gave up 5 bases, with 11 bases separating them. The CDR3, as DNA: TGTGCCAGCAGTTTATGGTACAGGGACGAGACCCAGTACTTC. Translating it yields CASSLWYRDETQYF.

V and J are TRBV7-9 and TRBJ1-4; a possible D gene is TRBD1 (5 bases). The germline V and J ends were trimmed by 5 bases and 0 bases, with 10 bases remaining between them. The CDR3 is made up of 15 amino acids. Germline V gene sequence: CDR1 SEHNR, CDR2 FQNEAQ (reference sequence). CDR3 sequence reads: CASSGDPATNEKLFF. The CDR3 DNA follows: TGTGCCAGCAGCGGGGACCCAGCAACTAATGAAAAACTGTTTTTT.

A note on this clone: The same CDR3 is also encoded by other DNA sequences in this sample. CDR3 in DNA: TGTGCCAGCAGTTTCGGGGGGAGCTACGAGCAGTACTTC. Translation: CASSFGGSYEQYF. The rearrangement joins TRBV27 to TRBJ2-7, with 7 bases lining up with TRBD2. CDR3 length equals 13 residues. J was trimmed by 3 bases and V by 3 bases; bases with no gene match: 2. Germline assignment: CDR1 MNHEY and CDR2 SMNVEV (reference sequence).

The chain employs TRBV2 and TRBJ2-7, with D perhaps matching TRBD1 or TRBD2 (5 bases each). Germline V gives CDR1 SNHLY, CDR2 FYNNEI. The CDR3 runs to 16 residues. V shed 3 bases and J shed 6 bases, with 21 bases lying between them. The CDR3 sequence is CASSEWPLSEGTEQYF. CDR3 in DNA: TGTGCCAGCAGTGAGTGGCCCTTGAGCGAGGGGACCGAGCAGTACTTC. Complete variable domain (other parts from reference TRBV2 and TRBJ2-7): EPEVTQTPSHQVTQMGQEVILRCVPISNHLYFYWYRQILGQKVEFLVSFYNNEISEKSEIFDDQFSVERPDGSNFTLKIRSTKLEDSAMYFCASSEWPLSEGTEQYFGPGTRLTVT.

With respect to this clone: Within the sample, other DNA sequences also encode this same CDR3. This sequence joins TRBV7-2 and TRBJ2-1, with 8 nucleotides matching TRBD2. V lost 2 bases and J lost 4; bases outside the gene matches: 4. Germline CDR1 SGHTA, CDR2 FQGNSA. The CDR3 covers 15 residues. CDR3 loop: CASSLIAGSYNEQFF. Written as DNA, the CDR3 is TGTGCCAGCAGCTTAATAGCGGGATCTTACAATGAGCAGTTCTTC. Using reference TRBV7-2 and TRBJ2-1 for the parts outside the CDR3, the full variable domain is GAGVSQSPSNKVTEKGKDVELRCDPISGHTALYWYRQSLGQGLEFLIYFQGNSAPDKSGLPSDRFSAERTGGSVSTLTIQRTQQEDSAVYLCASSLIAGSYNEQFFGPGTRLTVL.

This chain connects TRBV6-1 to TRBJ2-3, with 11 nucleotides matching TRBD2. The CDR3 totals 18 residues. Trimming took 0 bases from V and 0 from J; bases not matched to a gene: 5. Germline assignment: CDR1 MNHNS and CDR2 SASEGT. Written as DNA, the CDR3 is TGTGCCAGCAGTGAAGCCCCGGGACTAGCGGCTAGCACAGATACGCAGTATTTT. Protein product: CASSEAPGLAASTDTQYF.

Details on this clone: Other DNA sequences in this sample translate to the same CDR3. CDR3 in DNA: TGTGCCAGCAGCCTAGGGACTAGCGGGACCTACGAGCAGTACTTC. It translates to CASSLGTSGTYEQYF. This chain links TRBV9 with TRBJ2-7; TRBD2 matches at 13 bases. The germline CDR1 and CDR2 sequences are SGDLS and YYNGEE. The CDR3 extends over 15 amino acids. V trimming: 4 bases; J trimming: 2 bases; junction bases outside the gene matches: 3.

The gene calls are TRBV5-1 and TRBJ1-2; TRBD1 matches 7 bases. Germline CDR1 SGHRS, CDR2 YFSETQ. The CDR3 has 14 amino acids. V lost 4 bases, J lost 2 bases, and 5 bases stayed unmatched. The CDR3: CASSVPTGNYGYTF. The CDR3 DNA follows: TGCGCCAGCAGCGTACCGACAGGGAACTATGGCTACACCTTC.

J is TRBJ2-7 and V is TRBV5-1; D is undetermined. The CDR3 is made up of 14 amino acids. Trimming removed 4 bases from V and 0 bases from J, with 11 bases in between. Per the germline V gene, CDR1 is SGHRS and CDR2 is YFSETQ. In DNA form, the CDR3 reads TGCGCCAGCAGCCCCGGCATAAGCTCCTACGAGCAGTACTTC. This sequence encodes CASSPGISSYEQYF.